This T cell receptor (beta chain) was obtained from a study of shared clonotypes between healthy human individuals. Study-level points and caveats: How much donors shared clonotypes was expected to be affected by sequencing depth.

Sequencing was at deep level. Genomic DNA of each subset was evenly split across several immunoSEQ plates. The repertoire was sequenced with immunoSEQ multiplex PCR; TCRdb's copy has only in-frame clones and lacks some. This sample yields 1,400,000 or so clones, of which approximately 98.5% are seen a single time; 0.36% belongs to the top ten. This clone showed up just once. Its target is unknown. The receptor was isolated from a man aged 30-40 years in good health. The sample taken for sequencing was naive CD4+ T cells sorted from blood. Subset described: CD45RA+ positively selected.

CDR3 region: CARGLAGVYEQFF. CDR3 coding DNA: TGTGCCCGGGGACTAGCGGGAGTTTATGAGCAGTTCTTC. The chain combines TRBV5-3 with TRBJ2-1, with 14 bases aligning to TRBD2. TRBV5-3 is an ORF; its function is uncertain. This CDR3 comprises 13 residues. The ends lost 10 bases at V and 8 bases at J; junction bases unmatched: 5.